The 26 T cell receptor beta chains listed next were all sequenced from one sample in a study of early T cells in non-severe SARS-CoV-2 infection. TCRdb re-called the 5' RACE reads with MiXCR, one entry per CDR3 protein. The table has about 48,000 distinct CDR3 sequences, approximately 7.6% seen once. Input material: whole blood. The receptor source for this set is an adult who was a healthcare worker with PCR-confirmed SARS-CoV-2 infection or an uninfected control (not recorded which).

This clonotype has just a few counts. The chain is built from TRBV6-1 and TRBJ1-2; 8 nucleotides match TRBD1. The ends lost 6 bases at V and 8 bases at J; junction bases unmatched: 8. The germline V gene has CDR1 MNHNS and CDR2 SASEGT. The length of the CDR3 is 13 residues. The CDR3 is CASRTGQAWGYTF. The DNA for the CDR3 is TGTGCCAGCAGAACGGGACAGGCGTGGGGCTACACCTTC.

This clonotype occurred a few times. The gene calls are TRBV28 and TRBJ2-7, with D perhaps assigned TRBD1 or TRBD2 (5 bases each). This CDR3 comprises 14 residues. Germline values: CDR1 MDHEN, CDR2 SYDVKM. The germline V and J ends were trimmed by 8 bases and 2 bases, with 16 bases remaining between them. The CDR3 nucleotides are TGTGCCAGCGGATCCGGGACCTCTCCCTACGAGCAGTACTTC. Translated, it gives CASGSGTSPYEQYF.

Many counts were recorded for this clonotype. The chain couples TRBV6-1 to TRBJ2-1; 10 bases are a match to TRBD1. Germline V lookup: CDR1 MNHNS, CDR2 SASEGT. Trimming removed 4 bases from V and 7 bases from J; junction bases left unmatched: 10. This CDR3 is 16 amino acids long. The CDR3 is CASSAADRGLLNEQFF. The CDR3 DNA reads as TGTGCCAGCAGTGCGGCCGACAGGGGGCTTCTTAATGAGCAGTTCTTC.

This clonotype was recorded at least ten times. V and J are TRBV9 and TRBJ2-2, with D tentatively TRBD2 (7 bases). This CDR3 is built from 14 residues. V was cut by 4 bases and J by 8 bases, with 15 bases left in between. CDR1 is SGDLS and CDR2 is YYNGEE in the germline V gene. The CDR3 DNA sequence: TGTGCCAGCAGCCCTTGGGGGGGGCCTGGGGAGCTGTTTTTT. This encodes CASSPWGGPGELFF.

The V call is TRBV7-2, the J call TRBJ2-5; 12 nucleotides align to TRBD2. The germline V gene encodes CDR1 SGHTA and CDR2 FQGNSA. The CDR3 runs 20 residues. J gave up 2 bases and V 1 base, and 14 bases lay outside the gene matches. CDR3 coding DNA: TGTGCCAGCAGCTTAGTTCGACTAGCGGGGGCCTATAAAAAACAAGAGACCCAGTACTTC. Protein sequence: CASSLVRLAGAYKKQETQYF.

The sample holds many counts of this clonotype. V is TRBV5-1 and J is TRBJ1-5, with 8 bases identical to TRBD1. Germline V gene sequence: CDR1 SGHRS, CDR2 YFSETQ. The CDR3 length is 16 residues. J was trimmed by 2 bases and V by 2 bases; bases with no gene match: 6. The CDR3 is CASSFETGEGNQPQHF. The CDR3 DNA is TGCGCCAGCAGCTTTGAGACAGGGGAGGGCAATCAGCCCCAGCATTTT.

Ten or more counts support this clonotype. The chain recombines TRBV2 with TRBJ2-3; tentative D call: TRBD1 (5 bases). V was shortened by 6 bases and J by 4 bases, with 11 bases between the two germline ends. CDR3 length: 13 amino acids. CDR1 is SNHLY, CDR2 FYNNEI, per germline. The CDR3 sequence: CASRDPGSDTQYF. The CDR3 DNA sequence: TGTGCCAGCAGAGACCCAGGGTCAGATACGCAGTATTTT.

There are many counts of this clonotype. V usage is TRBV12-3 or TRBV12-4 and J usage is TRBJ1-1, with no clear D. The CDR3 is 12 residues long. V lost 6 bases to trimming and J lost 2 bases, with 7 bases between them. CDR3 region: CASSPRNTEAFF. CDR3 coding DNA: TGTGCCAGCAGCCCGCGAAACACTGAAGCTTTCTTT.

This chain connects TRBV12-3 or TRBV12-4 to TRBJ2-1, with 10 bases matching TRBD2. The CDR3 contains 15 residues. The trim removed 6 bases at V and 3 bases at J, leaving 5 bases unmatched. The CDR3 DNA reads as TGTGCCAGCAGATCAGCGGGGGGGCGCTACAATGAGCAGTTCTTC. It translates to CASRSAGGRYNEQFF.

This chain connects TRBV21-1 to TRBJ1-5; the DNA was not used to check the table's D call, TRBD1. TRBV21-1 counts as a pseudogene. The CDR3 extends over 17 amino acids. This chain's CDR3 is CASSRRGFDSCNQPQHF. DNA of the CDR3: TGTGCCAGCAGCCGAAGAGGATTTGACAGCTGCAATCAGCCCCAGCATTTT.

This clonotype was picked up a small number of times. V gene TRBV5-1 combines with J gene TRBJ2-1, with a possible D match to TRBD2 (6 bases). The V end lost 4 bases, the J end lost 1 base, and 12 bases lay between the germline ends. The CDR3 runs 15 residues. Germline values: CDR1 SGHRS, CDR2 YFSETQ. The CDR3 here is CASSKGTSSYNEQFF. CDR3 DNA sequence: TGCGCCAGCAGCAAAGGGACTTCGTCCTACAATGAGCAGTTCTTC.

The CDR3 protein is CASSRTGTGSHNEQFF. The CDR3 nucleotides read TGTGCCAGCAGTCGCACCGGGACAGGGTCCCACAATGAGCAGTTCTTC. J is TRBJ2-1 and V is TRBV6-2 or TRBV6-3; 9 nucleotides agree with TRBD1. CDR3 length: 16 amino acids. V shed 5 bases, J shed 5 bases, and the junction held 10 bases outside the gene matches. Germline CDR1 reads MNHEY; CDR2 reads SVGEGT.

The chain combines TRBV20-1 with TRBJ1-1, with 7 bases identical to TRBD1. The ends lost 3 bases at V and 0 bases at J; junction bases unmatched: 1. Germline CDR1 reads DFQATT; CDR2 reads SNEGSKA (reference sequence). The CDR3 length is 13 residues. The CDR3 protein is CSARTGMNTEAFF. CDR3 coding DNA: TGCAGTGCTAGGACAGGGATGAACACTGAAGCTTTCTTT.

The V call is TRBV7-6, the J call TRBJ2-3; D tentatively fits TRBD1 or TRBD2 (5 bases each). The CDR3 has 14 residues. Germline assignment: CDR1 SGHVS and CDR2 FNYEAQ. V lost 3 bases, J lost 5 bases, and 12 bases lay in between. The CDR3 sequence is CASSFEGQGDTQYF. The DNA for the CDR3 is TGTGCCAGCAGCTTCGAGGGGCAGGGAGATACGCAGTATTTT. The full variable domain, with the rest looked up from reference TRBV7-6 and TRBJ2-3, is GAGVSQSPRYKVTKRGQDVALRCDPISGHVSLYWYRQALGQGPEFLTYFNYEAQQDKSGLPNDRFSAERPEGSISTLTIQRTEQRDSAMYRCASSFEGQGDTQYFGPGTRLTVL.

The chain uses TRBV28 and TRBJ2-6; 7 nucleotides agree with TRBD1. This CDR3 comprises 17 residues. The germline gives CDR1 MDHEN, CDR2 SYDVKM. V lost 6 bases to trimming and J lost 0 bases; unmatched junction nucleotides: 8. The CDR3 region has the DNA TGTGCCAGCAGACCTACAGGGGCTTCCTCTGGGGCCAACGTCCTGACTTTC. It yields the protein CASRPTGASSGANVLTF.

With regard to this clonotype: A much larger clonotype is one base distant, so this may be a read error. The chain carries TRBV29-1 and TRBJ2-3; 12 bases are shared with TRBD1. The V gene's germline CDR1 is SQVTM and CDR2 ANQGSEA. The CDR3 covers 15 residues. With 6 bases clipped from V and 8 bases from J, the junction kept 12 bases outside the gene matches. The CDR3 region has the DNA TGCAGCGTGGACCCGGGACAGGGGGCTAGAGGTACGCAGTATTTT. Translating it yields CSVDPGQGARGTQYF.

This clonotype has a single count. This may come from a read error, since a much larger clone is one base off. The chain joins TRBV6-5 to TRBJ1-2; D ambiguous. There are 14 residues in the CDR3. CDR1 is MNHEY, CDR2 SVGAGI, per germline. CDR3: CASSYSTSGYSYTF. CDR3 nucleotides: TGTGCCAGCAGTTATTCCACGTCTGGCTATAGCTACACCTTC.

The table lists this clonotype with a few counts. The rearrangement joins TRBV28 to TRBJ2-3; D is possibly TRBD1 (5 bases). Germline V gene data show CDR1 as MDHEN and CDR2 as SYDVKM. CDR3 length: 15 amino acids. V lost 3 bases and J lost 2, with 12 bases in between. The CDR3 DNA reads as TGTGCCAGCAGTTTTGGGCAGGGCCACACAGATACGCAGTATTTT. It yields the protein CASSFGQGHTDTQYF.

This clonotype appeared many times. The CDR3 region is CSHFGTGGAEAFF. The CDR3 DNA is TGCAGCCATTTCGGGACAGGGGGAGCTGAAGCTTTCTTT. The V and J genes are TRBV20-1 and TRBJ1-1, with TRBD1 identical over 11 bases. Germline assignment: CDR1 DFQATT and CDR2 SNEGSKA (reference sequence). This CDR3 comprises 13 residues.

The chain is built from TRBV2 and TRBJ1-6; no clear D. The CDR3 loop spans 13 amino acids. V gave up 5 bases and J gave up 8 bases, with 10 bases separating them. CDR1 SNHLY and CDR2 FYNNEI come from the germline V gene. The CDR3 bases are TGTGCCAGCAGTTGGACTGTTTATTCACCCCTCCACTTT. This codes for CASSWTVYSPLHF.

There are a few counts of this clonotype. The genes are TRBV29-1 and TRBJ2-1; D is perhaps TRBD1 (5 bases). The V and J ends lost 4 bases and 3 bases respectively, with 10 bases between them. Germline-derived CDR1 and CDR2 are SQVTM and ANQGSEA. This CDR3 has 13 residues. The CDR3 region has the DNA TGCAGCGTTGTCACAGGCCTCTACAATGAGCAGTTCTTC. Translated: CSVVTGLYNEQFF.

This clonotype has a handful of counts. This sequence joins TRBV14 and TRBJ2-5; 10 positions agree with TRBD2. Trimming removed 4 bases from V and 5 bases from J; junction bases left unmatched: 7. The CDR3 totals 15 residues. Germline V lookup: CDR1 SGHDN, CDR2 FVKESK. For the CDR3, the DNA is TGTGCCAGCAGCCTCCGACTAGCGGGTTTTGAGACCCAGTACTTC. Encoded protein: CASSLRLAGFETQYF.

This clonotype was counted many times. The chain uses TRBV20-1 and TRBJ1-1; D is possibly TRBD1 (6 bases). Germline CDR1 reads DFQATT; CDR2 reads SNEGSKA (reference sequence). CDR3 size: 17 residues. The V end was cut by 0 bases, the J end by 0 bases, with 17 bases between. The CDR3 nucleotides are TGCAGTGCTAGAGATACGGGGGCGAGTGAAATGAACACTGAAGCTTTCTTT. This gives the protein CSARDTGASEMNTEAFF.

Many counts were recorded for this clonotype. This chain uses TRBV29-1 with TRBJ2-3; D unclear. Trimming pared 3 bases from V and 0 bases from J, leaving 4 bases between. The length of the CDR3 is 12 residues. CDR1 is SQVTM, CDR2 ANQGSEA, per germline. The CDR3 DNA follows: TGCAGCGTTGAGGATAGCACAGATACGCAGTATTTT. This codes for CSVEDSTDTQYF.

This clonotype appeared a few times. The chain has TRBV11-2 and TRBJ1-4; D is ambiguous. The CDR3 is made up of 17 amino acids. V was trimmed by 8 bases and J by 0 bases, leaving 19 bases between them. Germline lookup yields CDR1 SGHAT and CDR2 FQNNGV. CDR3 residues: CASRTYSSAATNEKLFF. In DNA form, the CDR3 reads TGTGCCAGCCGTACGTACAGCTCAGCTGCAACTAATGAAAAACTGTTTTTT.

This clonotype was counted a few times. The V gene is TRBV12-3 or TRBV12-4, the J gene TRBJ2-5, with D possibly called TRBD1 or TRBD2 (5 bases each). V lost 8 bases and J lost 2, with 6 bases in between. The CDR3 is made up of 11 amino acids. CDR3: CASGGQETQYF. The DNA of the CDR3 is TGTGCCAGCGGGGGTCAAGAGACCCAGTACTTC.